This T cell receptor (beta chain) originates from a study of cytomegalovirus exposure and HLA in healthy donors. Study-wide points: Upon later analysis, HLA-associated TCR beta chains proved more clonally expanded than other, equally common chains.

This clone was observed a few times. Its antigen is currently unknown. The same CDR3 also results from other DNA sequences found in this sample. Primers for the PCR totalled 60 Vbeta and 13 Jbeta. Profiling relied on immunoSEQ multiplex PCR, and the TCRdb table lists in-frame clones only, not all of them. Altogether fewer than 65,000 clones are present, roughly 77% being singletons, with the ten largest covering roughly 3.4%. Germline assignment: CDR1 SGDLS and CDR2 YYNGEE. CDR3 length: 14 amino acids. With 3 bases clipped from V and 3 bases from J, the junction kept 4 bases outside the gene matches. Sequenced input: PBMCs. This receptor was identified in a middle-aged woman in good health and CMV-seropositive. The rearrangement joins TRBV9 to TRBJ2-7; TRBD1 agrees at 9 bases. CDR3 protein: CASSEQGAGYEQYF. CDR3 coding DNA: TGTGCCAGCAGCGAACAGGGGGCAGGCTACGAGCAGTACTTC.